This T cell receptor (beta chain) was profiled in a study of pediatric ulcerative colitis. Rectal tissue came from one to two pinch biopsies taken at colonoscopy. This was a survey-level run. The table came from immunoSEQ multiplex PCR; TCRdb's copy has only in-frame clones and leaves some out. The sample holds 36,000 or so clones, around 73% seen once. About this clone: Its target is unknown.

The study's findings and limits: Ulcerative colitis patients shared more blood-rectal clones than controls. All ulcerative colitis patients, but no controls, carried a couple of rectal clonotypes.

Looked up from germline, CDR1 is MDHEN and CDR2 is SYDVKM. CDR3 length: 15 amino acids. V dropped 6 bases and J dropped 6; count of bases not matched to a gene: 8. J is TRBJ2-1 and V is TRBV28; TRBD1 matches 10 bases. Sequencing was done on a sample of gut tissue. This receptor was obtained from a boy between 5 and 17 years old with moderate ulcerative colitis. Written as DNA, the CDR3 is TGTGCCAGCAGCCGTATCGGGACAGGGGCCAATGAGCAGTTCTTC. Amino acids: CASSRIGTGANEQFF.